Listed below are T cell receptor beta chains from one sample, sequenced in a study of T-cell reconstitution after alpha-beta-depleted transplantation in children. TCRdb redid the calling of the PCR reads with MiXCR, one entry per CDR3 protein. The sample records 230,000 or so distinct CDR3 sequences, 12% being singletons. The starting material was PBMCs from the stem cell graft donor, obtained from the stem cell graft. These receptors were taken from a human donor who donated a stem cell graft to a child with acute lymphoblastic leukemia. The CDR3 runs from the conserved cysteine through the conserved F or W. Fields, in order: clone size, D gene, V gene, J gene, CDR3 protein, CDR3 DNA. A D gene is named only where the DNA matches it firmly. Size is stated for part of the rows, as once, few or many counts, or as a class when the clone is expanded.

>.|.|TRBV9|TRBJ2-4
CASSVAAGPKNSQYF
TGTGCCAGCAGCGTAGCGGCGGGGCCAAAAAACAGTCAGTACTTC
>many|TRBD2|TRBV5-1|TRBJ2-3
CASSWGPGGSADTQYF
TGCGCCAGCAGTTGGGGCCCGGGCGGGAGTGCAGATACGCAGTATTTT
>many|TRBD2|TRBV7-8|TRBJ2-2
CASSLTGGYANTGELFF
TGTGCCAGCAGCCTGACGGGGGGGTACGCGAACACCGGGGAGCTGTTTTTT
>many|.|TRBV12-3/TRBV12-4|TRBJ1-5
CASSLRGNYNQPQHF
TGTGCCAGCAGTTTACGAGGGAATTACAATCAGCCCCAGCATTTT
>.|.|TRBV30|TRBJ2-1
CAWSVTGSAEQFF
TGTGCCTGGAGTGTTACTGGGTCGGCCGAGCAGTTCTTC
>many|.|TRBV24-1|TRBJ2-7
CATSDSSVRDLYEQYF
TGTGCCACCAGTGATAGTTCGGTTAGGGACCTCTACGAGCAGTACTTC
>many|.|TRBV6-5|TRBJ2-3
CASSYRETATDTQYF
TGTGCCAGCAGTTACCGGGAAACCGCAACAGATACGCAGTATTTT
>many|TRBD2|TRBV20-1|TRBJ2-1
CSARTSTDEQFF
TGCAGTGCAAGGACTAGTACGGATGAGCAGTTCTTC
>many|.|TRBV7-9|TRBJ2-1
CASSLAARGFSYNEQFF
TGTGCCAGCAGCTTAGCCGCTCGGGGGTTCTCCTACAATGAGCAGTTCTTC
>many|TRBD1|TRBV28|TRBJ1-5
CASSPIRQGVNQPQHF
TGTGCCAGCAGTCCTATACGACAGGGAGTAAATCAGCCCCAGCATTTT
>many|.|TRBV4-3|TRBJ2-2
CASSQDRGVRETFWTGELFF
TGCGCCAGCAGCCAAGATAGGGGAGTCAGGGAGACGTTTTGGACCGGGGAGCTGTTTTTT
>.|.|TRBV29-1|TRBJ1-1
CSVDVGQGMNTEAFF
TGCAGCGTTGATGTGGGGCAGGGGATGAACACTGAAGCTTTCTTT
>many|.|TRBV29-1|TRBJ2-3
CSVIGAVDTQYF
TGCAGCGTTATAGGGGCGGTCGATACGCAGTATTTT
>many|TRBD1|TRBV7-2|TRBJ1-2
CASTLLQGAHHGYTF
TGTGCCAGCACCCTTTTACAGGGGGCGCATCACGGCTACACCTTC
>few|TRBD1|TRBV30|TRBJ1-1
CAWGRDRNTEAFF
TGTGCCTGGGGCCGGGACAGGAACACTGAAGCTTTCTTT
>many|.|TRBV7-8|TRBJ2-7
CASSQQSPGPYEQYF
TGTGCCAGCAGCCAACAATCCCCCGGGCCCTACGAGCAGTACTTC
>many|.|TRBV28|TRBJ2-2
CASSYSGELFF
TGTGCCAGCAGTTATTCCGGGGAGCTGTTTTTT
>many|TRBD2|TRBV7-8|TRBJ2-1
CASSLTSGASSYNEQFF
TGTGCCAGCAGTTTAACTAGCGGGGCCAGCTCCTACAATGAGCAGTTCTTC
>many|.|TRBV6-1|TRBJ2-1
CASREAVSYNEQFF
TGTGCCAGCAGAGAAGCGGTCTCCTACAATGAGCAGTTCTTC
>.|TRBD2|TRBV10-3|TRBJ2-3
CAIKRGGRDTQYF
TGTGCCATCAAGCGGGGGGGGAGGGATACGCAGTATTTT
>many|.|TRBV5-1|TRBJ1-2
CASSGGRHYGYTF
TGCGCCAGCAGCGGGGGACGGCACTATGGCTACACCTTC
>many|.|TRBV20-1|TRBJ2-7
CSAPRITYGSYEQYF
TGCAGTGCCCCCCGCATTACCTATGGGTCCTACGAGCAGTACTTC
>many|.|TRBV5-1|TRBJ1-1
CASSWTGHTTNTEAFF
TGCGCCAGCAGCTGGACGGGCCACACTACGAACACTGAAGCTTTCTTT
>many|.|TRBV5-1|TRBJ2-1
CASSFWGADEQFF
TGCGCCAGCAGCTTTTGGGGGGCGGATGAGCAGTTCTTC
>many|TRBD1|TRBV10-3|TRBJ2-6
CAIAGAGQGFSGANVLTF
TGTGCCATCGCCGGCGCAGGACAGGGGTTCTCTGGGGCCAACGTCCTGACTTTC
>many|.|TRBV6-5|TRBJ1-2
CASSYYVGSYGYTF
TGTGCCAGCAGTTATTACGTGGGAAGCTATGGCTACACCTTC
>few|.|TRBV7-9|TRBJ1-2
CASSLSGTPNYGYTF
TGTGCCAGCAGCTTAAGCGGGACCCCTAACTATGGCTACACCTTC
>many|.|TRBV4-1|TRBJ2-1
CASSPDRRGSYNEQFF
TGCGCCAGCAGCCCCGACAGGCGCGGGAGTTATAATGAGCAGTTCTTC
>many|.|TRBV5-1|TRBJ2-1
CASSLVGGEQFF
TGCGCCAGCAGCTTGGTGGGGGGTGAGCAGTTCTTC
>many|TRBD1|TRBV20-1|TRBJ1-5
CSARDRAGGIQPQHF
TGCAGTGCTAGAGATAGGGCAGGGGGCATTCAGCCCCAGCATTTT
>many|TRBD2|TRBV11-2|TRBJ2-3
CASSPGLAGPVSQYF
TGTGCCAGCAGCCCAGGACTAGCGGGCCCAGTGTCGCAGTATTTT
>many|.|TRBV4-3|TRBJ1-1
CASSQEGYGNTEAFF
TGCGCCAGCAGCCAAGAGGGGTATGGGAACACTGAAGCTTTCTTT
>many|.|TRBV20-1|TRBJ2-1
CSASAYNEQFF
TGCAGTGCGTCAGCCTACAATGAGCAGTTCTTC
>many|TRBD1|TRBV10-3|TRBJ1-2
CAIGDSSNYGYTF
TGTGCCATCGGGGACAGTTCCAACTATGGCTACACCTTC
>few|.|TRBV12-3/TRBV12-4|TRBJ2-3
CASSLSTGLHKYTDTQYF
TGTGCCAGCAGCCTCTCTACGGGACTTCATAAGTACACAGATACGCAGTATTTT
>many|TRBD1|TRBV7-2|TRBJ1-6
CASSNHRGLDSPLHF
TGTGCCAGCAGCAACCACAGGGGGCTGGATTCACCCCTCCACTTT
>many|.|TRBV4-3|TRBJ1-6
CASSQDNHGRDYNSPLHF
TGCGCCAGCAGCCAAGATAATCACGGGAGAGACTATAATTCACCCCTCCACTTT
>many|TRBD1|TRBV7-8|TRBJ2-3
CASSLARTGSDTQYF
TGTGCCAGCAGCTTAGCACGGACAGGTTCCGATACGCAGTATTTT
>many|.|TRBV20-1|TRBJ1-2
CSAKRGPVDGYTF
TGCAGTGCTAAAAGGGGCCCTGTGGATGGCTACACCTTC
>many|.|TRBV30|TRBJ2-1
CAWKGGEQFF
TGTGCCTGGAAAGGGGGTGAGCAGTTCTTC
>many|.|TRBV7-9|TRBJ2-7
CASSASGSYEQYF
TGTGCCAGCAGCGCGTCGGGTTCCTACGAGCAGTACTTC
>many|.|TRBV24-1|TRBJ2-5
CATSETEETQYF
TGTGCCACCAGTGAGACAGAAGAGACCCAGTACTTC
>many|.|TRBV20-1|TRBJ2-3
CSAYPGTSSIDTQYF
TGCAGTGCTTACCCAGGAACCTCTAGCATAGATACGCAGTATTTT
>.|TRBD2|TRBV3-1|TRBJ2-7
CATCRSGRPSYEQYF
TGTGCCACCTGCCGCAGCGGGAGGCCCTCCTACGAGCAGTACTTC
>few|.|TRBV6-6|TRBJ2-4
CASSYSLKNSQYF
TGTGCCAGCAGTTACTCCCTCAAAAACAGTCAGTACTTC
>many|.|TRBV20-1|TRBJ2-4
CSAQTPNQIVSGKAKNIQYF
TGCAGTGCACAAACGCCCAATCAAATCGTCTCGGGGAAGGCCAAAAACATTCAGTACTTC
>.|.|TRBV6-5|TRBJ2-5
CASSYFPPMAWQETQYF
TGTGCCAGCAGTTACTTTCCGCCCATGGCTTGGCAAGAGACCCAGTACTTC
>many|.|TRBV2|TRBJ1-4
CASSEISAATNEKLFF
TGTGCCAGCAGTGAAATCTCCGCCGCAACTAATGAAAAACTGTTTTTT
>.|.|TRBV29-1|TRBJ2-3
CSVVPGLIVPDTQYF
TGCAGCGTGGTGCCGGGCCTAATCGTTCCGGATACGCAGTATTTT
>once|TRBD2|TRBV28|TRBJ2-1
CASTLSNERGRVF
TGTGCCAGCACCCTTTCTAACGAGCGGGGGAGAGTCTTC
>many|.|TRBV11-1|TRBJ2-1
CASMVPPARAERGPSMREQFF
TGTGCCAGCATGGTTCCCCCTGCGAGGGCTGAGAGGGGCCCTTCCATGAGAGAGCAGTTCTTC
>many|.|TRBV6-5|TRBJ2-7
CASLLSRDTEQYF
TGTGCCAGCCTCTTGTCCCGGGACACAGAGCAGTACTTC
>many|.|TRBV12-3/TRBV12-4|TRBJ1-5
CASNPGLASNQPQHF
TGTGCCAGCAACCCGGGACTAGCGTCGAATCAGCCCCAGCATTTT
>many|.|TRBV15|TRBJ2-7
CATSRERMGYYEQYF
TGTGCCACCAGCAGAGAACGGATGGGCTACTACGAGCAGTACTTC
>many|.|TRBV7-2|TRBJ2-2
CASSLRGELFF
TGTGCCAGCAGCTTAAGAGGGGAGCTGTTTTTT
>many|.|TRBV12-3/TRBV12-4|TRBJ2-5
CASNRGERETQYF
TGTGCCAGCAACCGAGGGGAGAGGGAGACCCAGTACTTC
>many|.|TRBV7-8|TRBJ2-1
CASSLVSGYNEQFF
TGTGCCAGCAGCTTAGTTAGCGGTTACAATGAGCAGTTCTTC
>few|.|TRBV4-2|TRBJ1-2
CASRGGDGSNYGYTF
TGTGCCAGCAGGGGGGGGGATGGCTCTAACTATGGCTACACCTTC
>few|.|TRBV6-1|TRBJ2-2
CASIEYGSGTGELFF
TGTGCCAGCATAGAGTATGGGTCGGGCACCGGGGAGCTGTTTTTT
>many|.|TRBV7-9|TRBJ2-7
CASSLVAGAHEQYF
TGTGCCAGCAGCTTAGTAGCAGGGGCCCACGAGCAGTACTTC